Each of the 7 T cell receptor beta chains below was sequenced from the same sample in a study of blood T cell repertoires in COVID-19. This table comes from immunoSEQ multiplex PCR, and its TCRdb copy is limited to in-frame clones, with some not included. The profile shows around 180,000 clones, under 85% of them singletons. The sequencing sample was made of peripheral blood. These receptors originate from a man aged 55-75 years with active or convalescent COVID-19.

The chain couples TRBV5-6 to TRBJ1-4, with 8 positions matching TRBD1. The ends lost 0 bases at V and 6 bases at J; junction bases unmatched: 13. Germline assignment: CDR1 SGHDT and CDR2 YYEEEE. This CDR3 spans 18 amino acids. The CDR3 nucleotides read TGTGCCAGCAGCTTGGGTTCAGGGGGCGTCACCAGCTATGAAAAACTGTTTTTT. It translates to CASSLGSGGVTSYEKLFF.

The V and J genes are TRBV12-3 or TRBV12-4 and TRBJ2-1; a weak D match, TRBD1 (5 bases). The CDR3 sequence is 12 residues long. V lost 6 bases, J lost 12 bases, and 15 bases lay in between. The CDR3 nucleotides are TGTGCCAGCAGCCCCGGACAACGAGGGCAGTTCTTC. This encodes CASSPGQRGQFF.

The chain recombines TRBV7-3 with TRBJ2-1; D may correspond to TRBD1 or TRBD2 (5 bases each). This CDR3 is 13 amino acids long. The V gene's germline CDR1 is SGHTA and CDR2 FQGTGA. V was clipped by 9 bases and J by 3 bases, with 12 bases between them. The DNA for the CDR3 is TGTGCCAGTAGCGCGCAGGGCTACAATGAGCAGTTCTTC. Translating it yields CASSAQGYNEQFF.

This rearrangement joins TRBV11-3 to TRBJ2-1; 7 positions agree with TRBD1. Germline values: CDR1 SGHNT, CDR2 YENEEA. With V trimmed by 0 bases and J by 4 bases, 3 bases remained unmatched. The CDR3 is 15 residues long. Written as DNA, the CDR3 is TGTGCCAGCAGCTTAGAGGGACAGACATACAATGAGCAGTTCTTC. Protein product: CASSLEGQTYNEQFF. The whole variable domain, remainder taken from reference TRBV11-3 and TRBJ2-1, is EAGVVQSPRYKIIEKKQPVAFWCNPISGHNTLYWYLQNLGQGPELLIRYENEEAVDDSQLPKDRFSAERLKGVDSTLKIQPAELGDSAVYLCASSLEGQTYNEQFFGPGTRLTVL.

The gene calls are TRBV5-6 and TRBJ1-2; maybe TRBD1 (5 bases). V lost 4 bases to trimming and J lost 2 bases, with 15 bases between them. The germline V gene has CDR1 SGHDT and CDR2 YYEEEE. This CDR3 region has 15 residues. The CDR3, as DNA: TGTGCCAGCAGCCCTAAGTGGGGGGAGAACTATGGCTACACCTTC. It is translated as CASSPKWGENYGYTF.

The gene calls are TRBV12-5 and TRBJ2-1; TRBD2 might be the D (6 bases). The germline CDR1 and CDR2 sequences are LGHNT and FRNRAP. The CDR3 spans 21 residues. V shed 3 bases and J shed 4 bases, with 31 bases lying between them. The CDR3 DNA sequence: TGTGCTAGTGGTTTAGATAGAGAGGGTGAAGGCATAGCGGAGCTTTACAATGAGCAGTTCTTC. Translating it yields CASGLDREGEGIAELYNEQFF.

The chain recombines TRBV4-2 with TRBJ2-1; TRBD2 might be the D (5 bases). CDR3 length equals 13 residues. CDR1 is LGHNA, CDR2 YNFKEQ, per germline. Between the trimmed V and J ends, which lost 4 bases and 7 bases, there was a span of 11 bases. The CDR3 region is CASSPRGLNEQFF. As DNA, the CDR3 is TGTGCCAGCAGCCCACGAGGGTTAAATGAGCAGTTCTTC.